This TCR beta chain was recovered during a study of prognosis after radiotherapy for stage I lung cancer. As for the study in general: No patient received concurrent therapy with stereotactic body radiotherapy.

CDR1 and CDR2 (germline): SGHRS, YFSETQ. This CDR3 is built from 14 residues. Unmatched junction bases numbered 11, after V lost 3 bases and J lost 11 bases. This clonotype appeared many times. Its antigen is still unknown. By two-round multiplex PCR, the TCR beta CDR3 was amplified from genomic DNA. The authors ran first-round PCR with primers specific to each TRBV and TRBJ gene. TCRdb ran MiXCR on the multiplex PCR reads and lists one entry per CDR3 protein. There are tens of thousands of distinct CDR3 sequences in the sample; around a quarter occur only once, and less than 30% lies in the top ten. Findings and caveats of the study: Reduced Shannon entropy following stereotactic body radiation therapy was recorded in patients who developed distant metastases.

Uniform node negativity on CT and PET/CT characterised the cohort, and no patient had undergone prior chemotherapy or radiotherapy or presented other malignancies. Six milliliters of peripheral blood were drawn at each of two time points. The sample consisted of PBMCs, taken before or after stereotactic body radiation therapy (not recorded which). This TCR derives from a donor aged 50 or older with non-small cell lung cancer. V usage is TRBV5-1 and J usage is TRBJ2-3; 8 nucleotides agree with TRBD2. The chain's CDR3 is CASSSGGGLMGQYF. In DNA, the CDR3 is TGCGCCAGCAGCTCCGGGGGGGGTCTCATGGGGCAGTATTTT.